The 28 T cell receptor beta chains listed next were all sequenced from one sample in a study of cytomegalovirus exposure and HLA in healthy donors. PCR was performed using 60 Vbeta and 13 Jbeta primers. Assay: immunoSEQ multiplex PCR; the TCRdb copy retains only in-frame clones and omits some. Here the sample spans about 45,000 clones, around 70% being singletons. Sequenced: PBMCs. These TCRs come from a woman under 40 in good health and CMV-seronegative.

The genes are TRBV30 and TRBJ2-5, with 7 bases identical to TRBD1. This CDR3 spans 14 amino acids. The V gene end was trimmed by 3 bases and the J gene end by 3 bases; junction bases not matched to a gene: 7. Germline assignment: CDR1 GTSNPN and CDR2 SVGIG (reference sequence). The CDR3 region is CAWSLGQLEETQYF. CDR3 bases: TGTGCCTGGAGCCTGGGACAGTTAGAAGAGACCCAGTACTTC.

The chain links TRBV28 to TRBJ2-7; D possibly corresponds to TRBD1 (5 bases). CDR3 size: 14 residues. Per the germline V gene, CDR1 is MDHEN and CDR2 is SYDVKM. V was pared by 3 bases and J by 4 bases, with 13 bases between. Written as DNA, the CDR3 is TGTGCCAGCAGTTTGTGGTCAGGGCAATACGAGCAGTACTTC. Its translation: CASSLWSGQYEQYF.

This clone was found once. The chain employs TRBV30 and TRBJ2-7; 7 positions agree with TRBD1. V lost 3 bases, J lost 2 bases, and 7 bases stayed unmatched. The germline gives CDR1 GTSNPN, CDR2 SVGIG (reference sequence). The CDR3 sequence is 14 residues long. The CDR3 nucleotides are TGTGCCTGGAGAGAGGGACAGCGGCCCTACGAGCAGTACTTC. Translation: CAWREGQRPYEQYF.

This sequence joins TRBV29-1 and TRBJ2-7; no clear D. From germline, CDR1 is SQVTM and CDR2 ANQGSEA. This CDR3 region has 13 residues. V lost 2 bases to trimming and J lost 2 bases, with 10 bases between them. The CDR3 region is CSVESGTTYEQYF. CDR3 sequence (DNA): TGCAGCGTTGAATCCGGTACCACCTACGAGCAGTACTTC.

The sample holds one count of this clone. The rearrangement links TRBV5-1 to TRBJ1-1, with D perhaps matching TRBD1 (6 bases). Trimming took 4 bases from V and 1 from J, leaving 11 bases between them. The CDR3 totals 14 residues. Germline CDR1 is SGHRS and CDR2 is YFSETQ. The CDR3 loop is CASSEGQQNTEAFF. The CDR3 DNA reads TGCGCCAGCAGCGAGGGACAACAGAACACTGAAGCTTTCTTT.

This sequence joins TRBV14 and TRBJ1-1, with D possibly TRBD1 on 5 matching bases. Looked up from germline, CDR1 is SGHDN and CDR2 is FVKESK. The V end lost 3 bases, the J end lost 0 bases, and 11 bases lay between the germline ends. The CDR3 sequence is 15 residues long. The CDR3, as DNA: TGTGCCAGCAGCCAGTACAGGAGTATGAACACTGAAGCTTTCTTT. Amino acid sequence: CASSQYRSMNTEAFF.

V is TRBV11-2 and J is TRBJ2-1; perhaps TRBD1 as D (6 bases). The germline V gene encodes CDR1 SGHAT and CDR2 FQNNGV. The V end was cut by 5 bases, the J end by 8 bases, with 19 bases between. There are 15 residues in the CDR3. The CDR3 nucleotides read TGTGCCAGCAGCCTTCTCCAGGGGCGCATCCATGAGCAGTTCTTC. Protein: CASSLLQGRIHEQFF.

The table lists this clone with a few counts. The CDR3 DNA sequence: TGTGCCAGCAGCTTATCGGCGGGGGGGCGCAATGAGCAGTTCTTC. As protein: CASSLSAGGRNEQFF. V and J are TRBV7-7 and TRBJ2-1; 9 bases map to TRBD2. This CDR3 has 15 residues. CDR1 and CDR2 (germline): SSHAT, FNYEAQ (reference sequence). After removal of 2 bases from V and 6 bases from J, the junction contained 5 bases not matched to a gene.

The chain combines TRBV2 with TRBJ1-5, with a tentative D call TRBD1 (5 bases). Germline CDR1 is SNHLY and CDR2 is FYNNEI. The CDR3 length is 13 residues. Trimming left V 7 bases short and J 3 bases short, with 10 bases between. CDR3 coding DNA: TGTGCCAGCAAGGACATAGCCAATCAGCCCCAGCATTTT. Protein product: CASKDIANQPQHF.

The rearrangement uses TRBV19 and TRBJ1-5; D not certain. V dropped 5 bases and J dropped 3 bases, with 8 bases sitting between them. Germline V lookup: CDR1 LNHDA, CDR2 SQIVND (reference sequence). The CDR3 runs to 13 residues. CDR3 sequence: CASSGQLNQPQHF. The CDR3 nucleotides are TGTGCCAGTAGTGGGCAGCTCAATCAGCCCCAGCATTTT.

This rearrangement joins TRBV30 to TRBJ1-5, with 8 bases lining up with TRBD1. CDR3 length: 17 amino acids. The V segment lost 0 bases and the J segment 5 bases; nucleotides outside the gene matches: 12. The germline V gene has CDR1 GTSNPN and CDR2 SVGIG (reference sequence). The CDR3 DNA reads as TGTGCCTGGAGTGTAGAAGGGGGTTGGGACAGGTATCAGCCCCAGCATTTT. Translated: CAWSVEGGWDRYQPQHF.

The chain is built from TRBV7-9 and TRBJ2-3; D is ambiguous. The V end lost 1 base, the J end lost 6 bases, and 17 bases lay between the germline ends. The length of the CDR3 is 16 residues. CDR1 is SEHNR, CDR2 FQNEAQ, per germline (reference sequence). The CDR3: CASSLVGSFLLDTQYF. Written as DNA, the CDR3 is TGTGCCAGCAGCTTAGTGGGTAGCTTTTTATTGGATACGCAGTATTTT.

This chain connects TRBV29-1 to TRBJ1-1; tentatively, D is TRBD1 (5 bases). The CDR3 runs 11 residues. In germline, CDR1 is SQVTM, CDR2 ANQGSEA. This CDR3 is CTGGGNTEAFF. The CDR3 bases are TGCACCGGGGGGGGAAACACTGAAGCTTTCTTT.

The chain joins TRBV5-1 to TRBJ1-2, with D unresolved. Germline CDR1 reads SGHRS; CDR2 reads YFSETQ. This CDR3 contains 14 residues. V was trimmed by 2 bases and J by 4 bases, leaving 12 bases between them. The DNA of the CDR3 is TGCGCCAGCAGCTTTGGAGACGCCAGCTATGGCTACACCTTC. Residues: CASSFGDASYGYTF.

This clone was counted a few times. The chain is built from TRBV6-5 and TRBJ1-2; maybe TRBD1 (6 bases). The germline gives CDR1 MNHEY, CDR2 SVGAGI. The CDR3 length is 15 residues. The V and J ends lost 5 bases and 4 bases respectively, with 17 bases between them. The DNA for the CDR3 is TGTGCCAGCAGTAGCCCCCTACAGGGTGCCTATGGCTACACCTTC. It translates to CASSSPLQGAYGYTF.

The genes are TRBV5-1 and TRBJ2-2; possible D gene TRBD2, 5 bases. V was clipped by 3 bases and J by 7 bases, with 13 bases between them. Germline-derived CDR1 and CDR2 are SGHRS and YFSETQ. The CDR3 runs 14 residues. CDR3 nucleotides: TGCGCCAGCAGCTCGACCCCCGGAGGCGGGGAGCTGTTTTTT. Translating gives CASSSTPGGGELFF.

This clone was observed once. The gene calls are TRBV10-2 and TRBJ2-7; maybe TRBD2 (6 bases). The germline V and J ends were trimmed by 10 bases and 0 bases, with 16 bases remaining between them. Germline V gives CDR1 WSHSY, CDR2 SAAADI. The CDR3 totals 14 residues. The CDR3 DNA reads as TGCGCCACTACAAATGGCGGGGTCTCCTACGAGCAGTACTTC. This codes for CATTNGGVSYEQYF.

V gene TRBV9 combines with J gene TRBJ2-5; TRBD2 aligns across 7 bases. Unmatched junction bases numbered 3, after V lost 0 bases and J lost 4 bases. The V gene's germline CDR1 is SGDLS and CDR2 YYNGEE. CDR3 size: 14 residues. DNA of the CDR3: TGTGCCAGCAGCGTAGGAGGGACTACAGAGACCCAGTACTTC. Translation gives CASSVGGTTETQYF.

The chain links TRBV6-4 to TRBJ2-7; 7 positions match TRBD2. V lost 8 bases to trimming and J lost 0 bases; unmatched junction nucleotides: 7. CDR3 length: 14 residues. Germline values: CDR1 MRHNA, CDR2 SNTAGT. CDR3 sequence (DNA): TGTGCCAGCCGGGAGGACACTAGCTCCTACGAGCAGTACTTC. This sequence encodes CASREDTSSYEQYF.

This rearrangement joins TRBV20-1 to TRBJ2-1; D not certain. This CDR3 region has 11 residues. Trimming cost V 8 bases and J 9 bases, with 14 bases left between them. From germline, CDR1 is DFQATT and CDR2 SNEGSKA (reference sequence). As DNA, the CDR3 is TGCAGTCCAAGCTACGACTTTGAGCAGTTCTTC. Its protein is CSPSYDFEQFF.

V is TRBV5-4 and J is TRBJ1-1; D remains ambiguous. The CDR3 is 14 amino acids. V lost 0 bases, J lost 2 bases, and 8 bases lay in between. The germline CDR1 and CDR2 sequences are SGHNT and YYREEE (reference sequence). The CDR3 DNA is TGTGCCAGCAGCTTGGGGCAGGCTAACACTGAAGCTTTCTTT. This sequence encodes CASSLGQANTEAFF.

The CDR3 is CASSLTGDGYTF. The DNA of the CDR3 is TGTGCCAGCAGCCTGACAGGAGATGGCTACACCTTC. The rearrangement joins TRBV11-2 to TRBJ1-2; D is perhaps TRBD1 (6 bases). The CDR3 is made up of 12 amino acids. Per the germline V gene, CDR1 is SGHAT and CDR2 is FQNNGV. V was clipped by 5 bases and J by 6 bases, with 10 bases between them.

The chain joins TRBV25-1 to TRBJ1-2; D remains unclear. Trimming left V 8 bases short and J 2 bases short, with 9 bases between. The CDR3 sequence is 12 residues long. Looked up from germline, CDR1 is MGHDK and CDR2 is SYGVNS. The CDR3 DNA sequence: TGTGCCAGCGGAGACGGAAACTATGGCTACACCTTC. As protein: CASGDGNYGYTF.

DNA for the CDR3: TGTGCCTGGAGTATATTGGGGGCGAGTGGAAACACCATATATTTT. Translating it yields CAWSILGASGNTIYF. V is TRBV30 and J is TRBJ1-3, with D tentatively TRBD1 (6 bases). This CDR3 has 15 residues. Germline V gives CDR1 GTSNPN, CDR2 SVGIG (reference sequence). The germline V and J ends were trimmed by 2 bases and 3 bases, with 14 bases remaining between them.

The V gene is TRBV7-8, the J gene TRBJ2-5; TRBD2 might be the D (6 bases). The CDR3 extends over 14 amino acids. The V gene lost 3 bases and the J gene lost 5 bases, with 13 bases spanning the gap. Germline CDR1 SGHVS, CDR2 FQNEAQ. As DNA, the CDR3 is TGTGCCAGCAGCTTCCGGGGAGGCAGGGAGACCCAGTACTTC. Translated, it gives CASSFRGGRETQYF.

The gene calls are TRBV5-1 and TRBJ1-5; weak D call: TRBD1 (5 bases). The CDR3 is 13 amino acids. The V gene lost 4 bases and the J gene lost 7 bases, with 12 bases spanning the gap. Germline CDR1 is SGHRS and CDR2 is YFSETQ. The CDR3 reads CASSRGKGQPQHF. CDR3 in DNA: TGCGCCAGCAGCAGGGGTAAAGGGCAGCCCCAGCATTTT.

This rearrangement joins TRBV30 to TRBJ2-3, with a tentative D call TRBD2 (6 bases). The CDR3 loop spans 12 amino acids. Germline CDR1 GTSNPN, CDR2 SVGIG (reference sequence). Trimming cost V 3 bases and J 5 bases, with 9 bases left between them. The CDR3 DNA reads TGTGCCTGGAGCCCCGGGGGAGATACGCAGTATTTT. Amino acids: CAWSPGGDTQYF.

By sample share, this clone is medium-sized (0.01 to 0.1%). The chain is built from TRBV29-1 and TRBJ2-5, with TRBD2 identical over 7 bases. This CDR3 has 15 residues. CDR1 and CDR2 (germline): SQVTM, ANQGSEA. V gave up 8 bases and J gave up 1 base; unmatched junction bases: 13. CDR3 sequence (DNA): TGCAGCACCGATGACTTGCGGGAGTTCCAAGAGACCCAGTACTTC. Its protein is CSTDDLREFQETQYF.